One sample yielded the 9 T cell receptor beta chains listed below, sequenced in a study of CD8+ T cells in alopecia areata. cDNA reverse transcribed from extracted RNA served as the sequencing template. Profiled with immunoSEQ multiplex PCR; TCRdb holds only in-frame clones, not every one. The table includes around 180,000 clones, roughly three fifths detected once. Treatment in this sample: oral pan-JAK inhibitor, 5-10 mg twice daily. The sequenced sample was CD4+ T cells sorted from blood, obtained around week 50, from a patient treated with tofacitinib. These receptors all stem from a human donor with alopecia areata.

V and J are TRBV7-2 and TRBJ2-2, with D unclear. V was cut by 1 base and J by 4 bases, with 10 bases left in between. This CDR3 has 15 amino acids. The germline V gene has CDR1 SGHTA and CDR2 FQGNSA. The DNA of the CDR3 is TGTGCCAGCAGCTTAGTTCCTCTAAGCACCGGGGAGCTGTTTTTT. This codes for CASSLVPLSTGELFF.

The chain recombines TRBV19 with TRBJ2-1, with unresolved D. CDR3 length: 13 amino acids. From germline, CDR1 is LNHDA and CDR2 SQIVND (reference sequence). V lost 7 bases to trimming and J lost 3 bases, with 10 bases between them. CDR3 nucleotide sequence: TGTGCCAGTAAACCTCCTAGCTACAATGAGCAGTTCTTC. This sequence encodes CASKPPSYNEQFF.

This chain links TRBV9 with TRBJ1-3; no definite D call. This CDR3 is 13 amino acids long. From germline, CDR1 is SGDLS and CDR2 YYNGEE. Trimming stripped 0 bases from V and 3 bases from J, with 4 bases between. DNA for the CDR3: TGTGCCAGCAGCGTAGGCAGTGGAAACACCATATATTTT. It codes for CASSVGSGNTIYF.

J is TRBJ2-7 and V is TRBV7-2, with D hard to call. This CDR3 is 16 amino acids long. With 2 bases removed from V and 1 base from J, the gap between germline ends came to 15 bases. CDR1 SGHTA and CDR2 FQGNSA come from the germline V gene. The CDR3 sequence is CASSLRPVVRSYEQYF. Here the CDR3 DNA reads TGTGCCAGCAGCTTAAGACCAGTCGTCAGATCCTACGAGCAGTACTTC.

The chain combines TRBV6-5 with TRBJ2-3, with D unresolved. Trimming shortened V by 2 bases and J by 0 bases, and 9 bases separated the two germline ends. This CDR3 spans 15 amino acids. Germline V lookup: CDR1 MNHEY, CDR2 SVGAGI. The CDR3 loop reads CASSYLRRSTDTQYF. DNA of the CDR3: TGTGCCAGCAGTTACCTCAGGCGTAGCACAGATACGCAGTATTTT.

The CDR3 sequence is CAWSGRRISTEAFF. DNA of the CDR3: TGTGCCTGGAGTGGAAGGCGAATTAGTACTGAAGCTTTCTTT. The V gene is TRBV30, the J gene TRBJ1-1; no reliable D call. The germline V gene encodes CDR1 GTSNPN and CDR2 SVGIG (reference sequence). This CDR3 contains 14 residues. V was pared by 1 base and J by 5 bases, with 14 bases between.

This clone was observed a handful of times. The CDR3 nucleotides are TGTGCCGGACGACGAGACTCCTACGAGCAGTACTTC. Translation gives CAGRRDSYEQYF. The V call is TRBV2, the J call TRBJ2-7; the D is unclear. The germline V and J ends were trimmed by 11 bases and 0 bases, with 11 bases remaining between them. The CDR3 consists of 12 residues. From germline, CDR1 is SNHLY and CDR2 FYNNEI.

V usage is TRBV9 and J usage is TRBJ2-3; TRBD2 agrees at 12 bases. This CDR3 region has 17 residues. The ends lost 0 bases at V and 2 bases at J; junction bases unmatched: 4. Per germline, CDR1 SGDLS and CDR2 YYNGEE. The CDR3 nucleotides read TGTGCCAGCAGCGTAGAGGCTAGCGGGGGGGACACAGATACGCAGTATTTT. Amino acids: CASSVEASGGDTDTQYF. The complete variable domain, with remaining parts taken from reference TRBV9 and TRBJ2-3, reads DSGVTQTPKHLITATGQRVTLRCSPRSGDLSVYWYQQSLDQGLQFLIQYYNGEERAKGNILERFSAQQFPDLHSELNLSSLELGDSALYFCASSVEASGGDTDTQYFGPGTRLTVL.

The V and J genes are TRBV7-9 and TRBJ2-6, with D unresolved. From germline, CDR1 is SEHNR and CDR2 FQNEAQ (reference sequence). Between the trimmed V and J ends, which lost 5 bases and 0 bases, there was a span of 8 bases. This CDR3 is 15 amino acids long. In DNA, the CDR3 is TGTGCCAGCAGCCCTCTGGGCTCTGGGGCCAACGTCCTGACTTTC. This translates into CASSPLGSGANVLTF. Filled out from reference TRBV7-9 and TRBJ2-6, the complete variable domain reads DTGVSQNPRHKITKRGQNVTFRCDPISEHNRLYWYRQTLGQGPEFLTYFQNEAQLEKSRLLSDRFSAERPKGSFSTLEIQRTEQGDSAMYLCASSPLGSGANVLTFGAGSRLTVL.